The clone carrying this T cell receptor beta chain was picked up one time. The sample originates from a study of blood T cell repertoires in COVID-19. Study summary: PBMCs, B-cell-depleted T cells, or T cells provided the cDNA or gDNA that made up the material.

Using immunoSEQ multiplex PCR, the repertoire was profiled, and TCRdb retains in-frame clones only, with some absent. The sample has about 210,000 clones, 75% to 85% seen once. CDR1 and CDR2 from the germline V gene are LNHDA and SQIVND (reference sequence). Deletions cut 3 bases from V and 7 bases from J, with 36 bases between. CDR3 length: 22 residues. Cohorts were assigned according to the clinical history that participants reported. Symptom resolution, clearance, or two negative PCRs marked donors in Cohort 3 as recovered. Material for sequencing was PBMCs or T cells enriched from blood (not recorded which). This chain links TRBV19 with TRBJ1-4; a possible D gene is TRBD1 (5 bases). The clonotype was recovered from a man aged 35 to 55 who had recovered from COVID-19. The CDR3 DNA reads TGTGCCAGTAGTATTACGAGGGGCGGGGTATCGTCGGTGACCGGCCGGCGTGAAAAACTGTTTTTT. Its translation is CASSITRGGVSSVTGRREKLFF.